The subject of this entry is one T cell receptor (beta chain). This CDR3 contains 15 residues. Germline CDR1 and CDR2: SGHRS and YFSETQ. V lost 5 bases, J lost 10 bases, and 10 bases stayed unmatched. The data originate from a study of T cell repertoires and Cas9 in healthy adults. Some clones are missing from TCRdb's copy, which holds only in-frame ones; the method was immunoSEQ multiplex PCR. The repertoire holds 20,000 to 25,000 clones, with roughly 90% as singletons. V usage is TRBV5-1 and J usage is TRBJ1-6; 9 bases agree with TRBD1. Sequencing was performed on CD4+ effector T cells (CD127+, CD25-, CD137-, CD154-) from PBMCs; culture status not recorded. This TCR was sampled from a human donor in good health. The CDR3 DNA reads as TGCGCCAGCAGTCTTGTATTGACAGGGGGGTCACCCCTCCACTTT. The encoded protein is CASSLVLTGGSPLHF.